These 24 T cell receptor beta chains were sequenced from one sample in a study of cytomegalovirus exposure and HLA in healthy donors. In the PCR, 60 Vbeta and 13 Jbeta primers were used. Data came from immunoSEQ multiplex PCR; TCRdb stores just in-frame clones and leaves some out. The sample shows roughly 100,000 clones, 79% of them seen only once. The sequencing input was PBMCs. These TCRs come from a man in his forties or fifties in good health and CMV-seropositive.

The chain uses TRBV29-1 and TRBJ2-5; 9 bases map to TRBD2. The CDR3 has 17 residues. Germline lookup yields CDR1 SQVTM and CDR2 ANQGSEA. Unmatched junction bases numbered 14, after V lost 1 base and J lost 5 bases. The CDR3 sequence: CSVEAEVGSSGIETQYF. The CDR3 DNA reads TGCAGCGTTGAAGCCGAGGTGGGGTCTAGCGGGATTGAGACCCAGTACTTC.

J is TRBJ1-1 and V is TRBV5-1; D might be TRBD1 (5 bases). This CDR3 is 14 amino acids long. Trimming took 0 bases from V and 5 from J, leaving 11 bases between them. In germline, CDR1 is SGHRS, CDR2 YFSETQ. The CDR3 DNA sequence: TGCGCCAGCAGCTTGGGGGGCGGGAGGACTGAAGCTTTCTTT. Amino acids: CASSLGGGRTEAFF.

CDR3: CASSLGQPYGYTF. DNA of the CDR3: TGCGCCAGCAGCTTGGGACAGCCGTATGGCTACACCTTC. The V call is TRBV5-1, the J call TRBJ1-2, with a tentative D call TRBD1 (5 bases). Trimming removed 0 bases at V and 5 bases at J, with 8 bases between. The CDR3 totals 13 residues. The germline gives CDR1 SGHRS, CDR2 YFSETQ.

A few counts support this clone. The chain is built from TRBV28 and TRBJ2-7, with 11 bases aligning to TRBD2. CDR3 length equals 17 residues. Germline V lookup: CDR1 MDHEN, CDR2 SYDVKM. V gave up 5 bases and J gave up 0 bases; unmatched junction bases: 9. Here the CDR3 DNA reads TGTGCCAGCAGTATGCGGTGGGGACTAGCGGTCTCCTACGAGCAGTACTTC. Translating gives CASSMRWGLAVSYEQYF.

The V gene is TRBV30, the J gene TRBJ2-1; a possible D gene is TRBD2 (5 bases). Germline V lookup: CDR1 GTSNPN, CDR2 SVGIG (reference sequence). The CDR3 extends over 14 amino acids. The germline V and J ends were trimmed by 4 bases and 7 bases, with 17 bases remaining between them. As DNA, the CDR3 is TGTGCCTGGAATCCCTTATTGAGAGGGAATGAGCAGTTCTTC. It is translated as CAWNPLLRGNEQFF.

This CDR3 reads CASSRDGGSEAFF. In nucleotides, the CDR3 is TGTGCCAGCTCACGGGACGGGGGAAGTGAAGCTTTCTTT. The chain links TRBV18 to TRBJ1-1; maybe TRBD1 (5 bases). V was trimmed by 4 bases and J by 7 bases, leaving 13 bases between them. Germline lookup yields CDR1 KGHSH and CDR2 LQKENI. The CDR3 consists of 13 residues.

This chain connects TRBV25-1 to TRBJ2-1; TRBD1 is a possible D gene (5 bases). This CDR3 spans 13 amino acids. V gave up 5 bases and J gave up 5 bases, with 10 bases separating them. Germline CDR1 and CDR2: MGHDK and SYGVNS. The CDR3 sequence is CASSSGINNEQFF. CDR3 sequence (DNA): TGTGCCAGCAGTTCAGGGATAAACAATGAGCAGTTCTTC.

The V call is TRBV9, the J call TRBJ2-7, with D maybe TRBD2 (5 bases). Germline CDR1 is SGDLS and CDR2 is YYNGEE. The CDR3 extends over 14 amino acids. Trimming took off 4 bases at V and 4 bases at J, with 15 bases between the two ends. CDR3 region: CASSFGLVGYEQYF. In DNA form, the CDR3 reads TGTGCCAGCAGCTTCGGACTTGTAGGGTACGAGCAGTACTTC.

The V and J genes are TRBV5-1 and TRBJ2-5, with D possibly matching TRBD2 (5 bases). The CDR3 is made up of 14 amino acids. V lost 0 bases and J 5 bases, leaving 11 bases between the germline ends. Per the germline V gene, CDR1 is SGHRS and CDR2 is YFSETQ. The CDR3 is CASSLVLPGETQYF. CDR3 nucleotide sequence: TGCGCCAGCAGCTTGGTCCTCCCGGGGGAGACCCAGTACTTC.

The CDR3 sequence is CASSFVRGQETQYF. The DNA for the CDR3 is TGTGCCAGCAGCTTCGTCAGGGGCCAAGAGACCCAGTACTTC. The rearrangement uses TRBV6-6 and TRBJ2-5; possible D gene TRBD1, 6 bases. In germline, CDR1 is MNHNY, CDR2 SVGAGI (reference sequence). V was cut by 6 bases and J by 1 base, with 12 bases left in between. The CDR3 consists of 14 residues.

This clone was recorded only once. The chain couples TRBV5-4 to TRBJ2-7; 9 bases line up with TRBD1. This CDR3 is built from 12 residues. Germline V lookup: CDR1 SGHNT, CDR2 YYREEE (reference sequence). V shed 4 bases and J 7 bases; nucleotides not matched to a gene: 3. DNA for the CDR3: TGTGCCAGCAGCCCTGGGACAGGGGAGCAGTACTTC. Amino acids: CASSPGTGEQYF.

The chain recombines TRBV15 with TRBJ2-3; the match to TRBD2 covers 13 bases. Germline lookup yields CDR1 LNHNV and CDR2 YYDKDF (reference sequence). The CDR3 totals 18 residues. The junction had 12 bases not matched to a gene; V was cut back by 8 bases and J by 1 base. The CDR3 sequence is CATEAGTTSGRGTDTQYF. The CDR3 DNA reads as TGTGCCACCGAGGCCGGAACAACTAGCGGGAGGGGCACAGATACGCAGTATTTT.

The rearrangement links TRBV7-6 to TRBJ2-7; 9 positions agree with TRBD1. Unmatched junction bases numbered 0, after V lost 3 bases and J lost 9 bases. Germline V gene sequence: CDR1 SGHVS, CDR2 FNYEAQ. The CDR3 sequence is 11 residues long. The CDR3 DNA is TGTGCCAGCAGCTTGGGACAGGGGCAGTACTTC. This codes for CASSLGQGQYF.

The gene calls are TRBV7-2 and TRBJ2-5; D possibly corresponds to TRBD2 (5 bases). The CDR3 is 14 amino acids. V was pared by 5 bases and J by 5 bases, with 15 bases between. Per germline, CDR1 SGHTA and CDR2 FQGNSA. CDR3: CASSRPGMEETQYF. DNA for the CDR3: TGTGCCAGCAGCCGTCCGGGGATGGAGGAGACCCAGTACTTC.

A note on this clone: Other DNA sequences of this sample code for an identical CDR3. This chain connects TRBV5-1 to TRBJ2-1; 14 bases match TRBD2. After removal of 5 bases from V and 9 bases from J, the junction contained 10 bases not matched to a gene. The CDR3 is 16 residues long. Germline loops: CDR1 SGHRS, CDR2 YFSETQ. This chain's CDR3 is CASSPPGTSGSVEQFF. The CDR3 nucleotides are TGCGCCAGCAGTCCTCCGGGGACTAGCGGGAGTGTTGAGCAGTTCTTC. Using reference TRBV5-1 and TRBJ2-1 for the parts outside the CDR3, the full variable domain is KAGVTQTPRYLIKTRGQQVTLSCSPISGHRSVSWYQQTPGQGLQFLFEYFSETQRNKGNFPGRFSGRQFSNSRSEMNVSTLELGDSALYLCASSPPGTSGSVEQFFGPGTRLTVL.

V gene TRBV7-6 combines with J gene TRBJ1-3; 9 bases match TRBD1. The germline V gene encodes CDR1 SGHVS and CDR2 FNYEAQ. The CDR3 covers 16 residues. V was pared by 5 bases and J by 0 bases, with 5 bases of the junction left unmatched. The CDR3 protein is CASSQGQGVSGNTIYF. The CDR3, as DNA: TGTGCCAGCAGCCAGGGACAGGGAGTCTCTGGAAACACCATATATTTT.

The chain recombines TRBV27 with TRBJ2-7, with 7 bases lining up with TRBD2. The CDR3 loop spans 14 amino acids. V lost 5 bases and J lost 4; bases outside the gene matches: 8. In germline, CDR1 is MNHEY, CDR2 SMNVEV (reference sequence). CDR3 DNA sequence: TGTGCCAGCAGTCTGAGATGGGGGGGGTACGAGCAGTACTTC. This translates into CASSLRWGGYEQYF.

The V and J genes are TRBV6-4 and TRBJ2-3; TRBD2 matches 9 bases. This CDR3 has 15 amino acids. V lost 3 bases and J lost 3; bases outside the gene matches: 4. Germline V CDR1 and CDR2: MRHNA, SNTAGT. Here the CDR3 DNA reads TGTGCCAGCAGTGAGGCTAGCGGGAATACAGATACGCAGTATTTT. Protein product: CASSEASGNTDTQYF.

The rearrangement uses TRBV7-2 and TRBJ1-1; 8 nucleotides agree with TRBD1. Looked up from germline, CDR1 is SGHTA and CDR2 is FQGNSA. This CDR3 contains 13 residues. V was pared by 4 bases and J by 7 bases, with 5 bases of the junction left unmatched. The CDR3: CASSSGQVLEAFF. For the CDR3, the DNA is TGTGCCAGCAGCTCGGGACAGGTCCTTGAAGCTTTCTTT.

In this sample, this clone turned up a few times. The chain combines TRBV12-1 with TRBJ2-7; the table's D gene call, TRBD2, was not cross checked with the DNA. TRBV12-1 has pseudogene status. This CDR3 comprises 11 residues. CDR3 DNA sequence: TGTGGAGGCGTAGATGGTTGCGAGCAGTACTTC. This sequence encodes CGGVDGCEQYF.

The CDR3 here is CASSPGTGGEKLFF. The CDR3 DNA reads TGTGCCAGCAGTCCCGGGACAGGAGGCGAAAAACTGTTTTTT. J is TRBJ1-4 and V is TRBV2, with 8 bases that match TRBD1. The CDR3 is 14 amino acids. J was trimmed by 8 bases and V by 5 bases; bases with no gene match: 7. Germline-derived CDR1 and CDR2 are SNHLY and FYNNEI.

This CDR3 reads CATSRGGSGIKDEQFF. Here the CDR3 DNA reads TGTGCCACCAGCAGAGGTGGTAGCGGGATTAAGGATGAGCAGTTCTTC. This chain joins TRBV15 and TRBJ2-1; 8 bases align to TRBD2. Germline CDR1 reads LNHNV; CDR2 reads YYDKDF (reference sequence). V was clipped by 1 base and J by 8 bases; unmatched bases: 10. CDR3 length equals 16 residues.

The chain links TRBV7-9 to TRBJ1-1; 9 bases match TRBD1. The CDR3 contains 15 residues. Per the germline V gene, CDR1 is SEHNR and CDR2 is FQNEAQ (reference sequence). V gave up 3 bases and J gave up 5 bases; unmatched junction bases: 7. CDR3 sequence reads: CASSLGNRGRTEAFF. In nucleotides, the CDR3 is TGTGCCAGCAGCTTGGGGAACAGGGGGCGTACTGAAGCTTTCTTT.

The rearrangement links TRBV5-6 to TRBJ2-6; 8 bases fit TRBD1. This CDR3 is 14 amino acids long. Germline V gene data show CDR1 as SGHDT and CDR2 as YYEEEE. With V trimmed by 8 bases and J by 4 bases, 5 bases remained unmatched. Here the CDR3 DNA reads TGTGCCAGTAACCAGGGGGCGGGGGCCAACGTCCTGACTTTC. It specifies CASNQGAGANVLTF.